This TCR beta chain was observed in a study of Ad26.COV2.S vaccination and SARS-CoV-2 variants. Treatment indicated: around 19 received Ad26.COV2.S at low or high dose, single or two shots; five or six received placebo; per-sample allocation not given. Specimen acquisition occurred on day 63 following the initial vaccine or placebo injection. Germline V gene data show CDR1 as SGHVS and CDR2 as FQNEAQ. V lost 5 bases and J 0 bases, leaving 10 bases between the germline ends. The CDR3 is 14 residues long. Profiled with immunoSEQ multiplex PCR; TCRdb holds only in-frame clones, not every one. This sample carries roughly 350,000 clones, less than 90% of them seen once, and the ten largest clones take around 10%.

V and J are TRBV7-8 and TRBJ1-1; no reliable D call. Sequenced here: peripheral blood, sampled in a trial of Ad26.COV2.S vaccine versus placebo. The receptor was isolated from a person between 18 and 65 years old who received the Ad26.COV2.S COVID-19 vaccine or a placebo. CDR3 DNA: TGTGCCAGCAGCCCCCGGGTGGTGAACACTGAAGCTTTCTTT. The encoded protein is CASSPRVVNTEAFF.